This T cell receptor (beta chain) was sequenced during a study of CD8 T cells in Susac syndrome. The overall study: Intravenous immunoglobulin alone or corticosteroids were being given to patients with Susac syndrome at blood draw, unless they were therapy-naive.

The authors reverse transcribed 0.5 to 1 ug RNA with random hexamers. Amplification of TCR beta CDR3 spanned 54 Vbeta and 13 Jbeta via immunoSEQ multiplex PCR. One entry per CDR3 protein results from TCRdb running MiXCR on the immunoSEQ multiplex PCR reads. The sample includes fewer than 90,000 distinct CDR3 sequences, approximately 93% of them seen just once. The trim removed 5 bases at V and 4 bases at J, leaving 10 bases unmatched. This CDR3 spans 15 amino acids. CDR1 and CDR2 from the germline V gene are SNHLY and FYNNEI. The origin of this receptor is a human donor with Susac syndrome. The sequencing input was CD8+ T cells from PBMCs. V is TRBV2 and J is TRBJ1-2; 7 nucleotides match TRBD1. The CDR3 here is CASSPRQGWSYGYTF. CDR3 nucleotide sequence: TGTGCCAGCAGTCCGAGACAGGGATGGAGCTATGGCTACACCTTC.